Below are 13 T cell receptor beta chains sequenced from a single sample in a study of shared clonotypes between healthy human individuals. The repertoire was sequenced with immunoSEQ multiplex PCR; TCRdb's copy has only in-frame clones and lacks some. The table shows 1.6 million or so clones, with approximately 97% occurring only once. What was sequenced was naive CD4+ T cells sorted from blood. Specified subset: CD45RA+ positively selected. The receptors stem from a man aged 25 to 40 in good health.

The V call is TRBV15, the J call TRBJ1-5; TRBD1 matches 9 bases. The CDR3 extends over 16 amino acids. Per germline, CDR1 LNHNV and CDR2 YYDKDF (reference sequence). The V and J ends lost 5 bases and 3 bases, in that order; junction bases with no gene match: 8. CDR3 in amino acids: CATSARVQGANQPQHF. In nucleotides, the CDR3 is TGTGCCACCAGCGCCAGGGTACAGGGGGCCAATCAGCCCCAGCATTTT. Using reference TRBV15 and TRBJ1-5 for the parts outside the CDR3, the full variable domain is DAMVIQNPRYQVTQFGKPVTLSCSQTLNHNVMYWYQQKSSQAPKLLFHYYDKDFNNEADTPDNFQSRRPNTSFCFLDIRSPGLGDTAMYLCATSARVQGANQPQHFGDGTRLSIL.

The J gene is TRBJ1-4, the V gene TRBV5-4; TRBD1 might be the D (6 bases). V dropped 2 bases and J dropped 12 bases, with 20 bases sitting between them. The CDR3 length is 15 residues. Looked up from germline, CDR1 is SGHNT and CDR2 is YYREEE (reference sequence). The CDR3 spells CASSLTITQGSELFF. In nucleotides, the CDR3 is TGTGCCAGCAGCTTAACGATTACACAGGGAAGCGAACTGTTTTTT.

The chain couples TRBV6-1 to TRBJ2-3; D is unclear. There are 16 residues in the CDR3. The V end lost 4 bases, the J end lost 2 bases, and 16 bases lay between the germline ends. Germline V CDR1 and CDR2: MNHNS, SASEGT. The CDR3 here is CASSAEAFQATDTQYF. Written as DNA, the CDR3 is TGTGCCAGCAGTGCGGAAGCCTTTCAGGCCACAGATACGCAGTATTTT.

V and J are TRBV4-3 and TRBJ2-1, with 7 bases matching TRBD2. V shed 0 bases and J 12 bases; nucleotides not matched to a gene: 17. Germline assignment: CDR1 LGHNA and CDR2 YSLEER. The CDR3 is 17 amino acids. The CDR3 loop is CASSQDFGRITTMRQFF. Written as DNA, the CDR3 is TGCGCCAGCAGCCAAGATTTCGGGAGGATCACTACAATGAGGCAGTTCTTC.

The CDR3 DNA reads as TGTGCCAGCAGTTACACTGGGACAGGGGGAAAAGGGGAGCAGTACTTC. It specifies CASSYTGTGGKGEQYF. This sequence joins TRBV6-6 and TRBJ2-7; 11 bases are a match to TRBD1. Trimming cost V 2 bases and J 7 bases; bases outside gene matches: 10. Germline loops: CDR1 MNHNY, CDR2 SVGAGI (reference sequence). The CDR3 has 16 amino acids.

The table lists this clone with a count of one. The chain uses TRBV19 and TRBJ1-2; D is perhaps TRBD1 (6 bases). V was clipped by 2 bases and J by 3 bases, with 13 bases between them. Germline CDR1 and CDR2: LNHDA and SQIVND (reference sequence). The CDR3 covers 15 residues. CDR3 sequence (DNA): TGTGCCAGTAGTATACACAGGGACGGGGACTATGGCTACACCTTC. It encodes CASSIHRDGDYGYTF.

This rearrangement joins TRBV21-1 to TRBJ1-4; TRBD1, as called in the table, went unchecked against the DNA. TRBV21-1 is classified as a pseudogene. This CDR3 contains 17 residues. The CDR3 spells CASSSPRERDKNEKLFF. CDR3 nucleotide sequence: TGTGCCAGCAGCTCCCCCCGCGAGAGAGACAAGAATGAAAAACTGTTTTTT.

The J gene is TRBJ1-2, the V gene TRBV5-4; 7 bases align to TRBD1. From germline, CDR1 is SGHNT and CDR2 YYREEE (reference sequence). The V and J ends lost 4 bases and 3 bases, in that order; junction bases with no gene match: 6. The CDR3 has 14 amino acids. Here the CDR3 DNA reads TGTGCCAGCAGCGACAAGGGACAGTACTATGGCTACACCTTC. Protein: CASSDKGQYYGYTF.

The CDR3 sequence: CASSLGALASGTDTQYF. In DNA, the CDR3 is TGCGCCAGCAGCTTGGGGGCACTGGCTAGCGGTACAGATACGCAGTATTTT. J is TRBJ2-3 and V is TRBV5-1; 7 bases line up with TRBD2. CDR1 and CDR2 from the germline V gene are SGHRS and YFSETQ. This CDR3 comprises 17 residues. Trimming removed 0 bases from V and 3 bases from J; junction bases left unmatched: 10.

This clone has just one count. The chain uses TRBV14 and TRBJ1-1; D not certain. This CDR3 has 13 residues. Germline CDR1 SGHDN, CDR2 FVKESK. V lost 1 base and J lost 8, with 11 bases in between. The CDR3 sequence: CASSQGGGREAFF. The CDR3, as DNA: TGTGCCAGCAGCCAAGGAGGCGGCAGGGAAGCTTTCTTT.

The V gene is TRBV6-1, the J gene TRBJ2-2, with TRBD2 matching over 9 bases. The V segment lost 2 bases and the J segment 6 bases; nucleotides outside the gene matches: 10. The germline V gene encodes CDR1 MNHNS and CDR2 SASEGT. This CDR3 is 17 amino acids long. In DNA form, the CDR3 reads TGTGCCAGCAGTGAACCGCCGCTAGCGGGATATTCCGGGGAGCTGTTTTTT. Protein sequence: CASSEPPLAGYSGELFF.

This sequence joins TRBV18 and TRBJ2-1, with TRBD1 identical over 9 bases. The CDR3 loop spans 14 amino acids. The germline gives CDR1 KGHSH, CDR2 LQKENI. Unmatched junction bases numbered 1, after V lost 4 bases and J lost 3 bases. The CDR3, as DNA: TGTGCCAGCTCACGGGACAGGGTCTACAATGAGCAGTTCTTC. This encodes CASSRDRVYNEQFF. Full variable domain (rest looked up from reference TRBV18 and TRBJ2-1): NAGVMQNPRHLVRRRGQEARLRCSPMKGHSHVYWYRQLPEEGLKFMVYLQKENIIDESGMPKERFSAEFPKEGPSILRIQQVVRGDSAAYFCASSRDRVYNEQFFGPGTRLTVL.

The genes are TRBV28 and TRBJ2-7, with TRBD1 identical over 8 bases. The CDR3 spans 14 residues. V lost 5 bases and J lost 6; bases outside the gene matches: 9. Germline V gives CDR1 MDHEN, CDR2 SYDVKM. The chain's CDR3 is CASSLQGASGEQYF. CDR3 sequence (DNA): TGTGCCAGCAGTCTCCAGGGGGCATCTGGCGAGCAGTACTTC.